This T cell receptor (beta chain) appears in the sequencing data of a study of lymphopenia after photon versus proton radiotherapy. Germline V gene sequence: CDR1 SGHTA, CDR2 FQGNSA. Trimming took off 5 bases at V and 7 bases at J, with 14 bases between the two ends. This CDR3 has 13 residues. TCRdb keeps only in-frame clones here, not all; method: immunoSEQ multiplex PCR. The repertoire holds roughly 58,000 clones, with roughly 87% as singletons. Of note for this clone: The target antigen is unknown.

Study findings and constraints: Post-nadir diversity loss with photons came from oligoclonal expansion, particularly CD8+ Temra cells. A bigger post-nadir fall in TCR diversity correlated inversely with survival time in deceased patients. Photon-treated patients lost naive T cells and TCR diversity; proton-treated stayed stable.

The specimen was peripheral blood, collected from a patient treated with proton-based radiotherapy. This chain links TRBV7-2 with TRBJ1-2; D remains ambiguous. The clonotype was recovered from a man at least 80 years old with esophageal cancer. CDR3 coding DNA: TGTGCCAGCAGCCTCGAAGGTGTGGCTGGCTACACCTTC. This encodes CASSLEGVAGYTF.